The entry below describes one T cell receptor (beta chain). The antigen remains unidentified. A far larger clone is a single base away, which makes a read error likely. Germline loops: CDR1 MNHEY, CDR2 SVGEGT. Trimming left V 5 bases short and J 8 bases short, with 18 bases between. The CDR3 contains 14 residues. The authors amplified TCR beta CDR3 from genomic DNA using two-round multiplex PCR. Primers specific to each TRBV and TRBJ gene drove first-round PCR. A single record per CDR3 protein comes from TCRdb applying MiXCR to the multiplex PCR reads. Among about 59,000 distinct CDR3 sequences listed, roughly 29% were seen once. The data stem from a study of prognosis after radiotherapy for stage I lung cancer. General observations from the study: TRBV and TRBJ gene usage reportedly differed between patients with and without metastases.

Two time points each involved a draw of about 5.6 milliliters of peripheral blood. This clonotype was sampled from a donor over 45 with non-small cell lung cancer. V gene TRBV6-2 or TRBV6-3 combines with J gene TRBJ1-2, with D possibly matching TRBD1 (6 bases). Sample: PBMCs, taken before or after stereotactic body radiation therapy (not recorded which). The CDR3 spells CASSLDWGALGYTF. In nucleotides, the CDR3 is TGTGCCAGCAGTCTTGACTGGGGGGCGTTGGGCTACACCTTC.